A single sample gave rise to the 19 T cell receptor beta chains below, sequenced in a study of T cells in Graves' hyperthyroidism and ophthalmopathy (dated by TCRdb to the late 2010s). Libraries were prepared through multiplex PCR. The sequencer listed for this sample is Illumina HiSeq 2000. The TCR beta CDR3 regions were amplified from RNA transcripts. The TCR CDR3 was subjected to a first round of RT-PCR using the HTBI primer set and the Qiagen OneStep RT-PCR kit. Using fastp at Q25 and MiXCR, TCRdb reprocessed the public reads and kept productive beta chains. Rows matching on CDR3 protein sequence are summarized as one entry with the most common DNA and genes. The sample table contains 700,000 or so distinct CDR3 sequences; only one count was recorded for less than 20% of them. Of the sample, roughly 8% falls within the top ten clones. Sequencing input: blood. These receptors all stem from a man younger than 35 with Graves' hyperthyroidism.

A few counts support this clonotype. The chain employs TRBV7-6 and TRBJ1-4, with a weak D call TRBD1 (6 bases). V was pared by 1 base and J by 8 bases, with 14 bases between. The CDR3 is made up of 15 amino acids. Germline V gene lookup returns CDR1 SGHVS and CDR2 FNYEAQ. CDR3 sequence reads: CASSLGVGQREKLFF. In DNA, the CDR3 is TGTGCCAGCAGCTTAGGCGTCGGACAGCGGGAAAAACTGTTTTTT. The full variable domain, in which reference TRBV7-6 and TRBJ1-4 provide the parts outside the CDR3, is GAGVSQSPRYKVTKRGQDVALRCDPISGHVSLYWYRQALGQGPEFLTYFNYEAQQDKSGLPNDRFSAERPEGSISTLTIQRTEQRDSAMYRCASSLGVGQREKLFFGSGTQLSVL.

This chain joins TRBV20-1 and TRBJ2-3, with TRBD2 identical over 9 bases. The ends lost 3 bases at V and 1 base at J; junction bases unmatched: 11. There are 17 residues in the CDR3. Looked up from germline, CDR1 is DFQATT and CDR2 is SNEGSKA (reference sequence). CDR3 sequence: CSARDFLAGRGTDTQYF. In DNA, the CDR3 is TGCAGTGCTAGGGATTTCCTAGCGGGGCGGGGCACAGATACGCAGTATTTT.

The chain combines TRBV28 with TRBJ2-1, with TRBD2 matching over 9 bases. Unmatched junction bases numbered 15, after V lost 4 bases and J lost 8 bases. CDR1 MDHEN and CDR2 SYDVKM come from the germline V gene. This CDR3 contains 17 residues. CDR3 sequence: CASSSQTGTSRGDEQFF. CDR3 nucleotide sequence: TGTGCCAGCAGTTCGCAAACCGGGACTAGCCGTGGCGATGAGCAGTTCTTC.

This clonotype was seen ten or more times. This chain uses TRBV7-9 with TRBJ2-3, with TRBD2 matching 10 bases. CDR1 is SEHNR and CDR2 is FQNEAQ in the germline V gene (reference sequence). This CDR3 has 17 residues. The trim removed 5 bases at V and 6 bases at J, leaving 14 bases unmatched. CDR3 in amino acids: CASSPGLAVTLRDTQYF. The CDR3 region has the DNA TGTGCCAGCAGCCCCGGACTAGCGGTAACCCTTCGGGATACGCAGTATTTT.

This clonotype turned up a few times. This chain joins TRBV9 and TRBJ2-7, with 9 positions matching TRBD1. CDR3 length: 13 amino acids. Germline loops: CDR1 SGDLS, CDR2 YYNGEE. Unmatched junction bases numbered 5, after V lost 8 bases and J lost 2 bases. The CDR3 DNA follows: TGTGCCAGACGCGGGACAGGGACCTACGAGCAGTACTTC. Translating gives CARRGTGTYEQYF.

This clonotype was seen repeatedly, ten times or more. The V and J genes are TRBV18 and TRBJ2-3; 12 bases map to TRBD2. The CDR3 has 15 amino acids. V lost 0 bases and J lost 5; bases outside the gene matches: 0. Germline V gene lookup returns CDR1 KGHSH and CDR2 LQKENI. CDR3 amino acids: CASSPPGLAGDTQYF. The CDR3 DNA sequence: TGTGCCAGCTCACCACCGGGACTAGCGGGAGATACGCAGTATTTT.

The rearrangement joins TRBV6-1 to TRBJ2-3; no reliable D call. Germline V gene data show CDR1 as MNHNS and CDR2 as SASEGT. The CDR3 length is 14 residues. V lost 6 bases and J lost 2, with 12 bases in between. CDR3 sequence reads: CASSRNDNTDTQYF. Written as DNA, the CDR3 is TGTGCCAGCAGCCGAAACGACAACACAGATACGCAGTATTTT.

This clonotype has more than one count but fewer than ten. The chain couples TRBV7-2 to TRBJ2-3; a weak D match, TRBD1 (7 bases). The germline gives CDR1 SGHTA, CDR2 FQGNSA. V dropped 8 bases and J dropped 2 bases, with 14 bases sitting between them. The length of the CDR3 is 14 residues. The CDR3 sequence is CASGARGDTDTQYF. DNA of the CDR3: TGTGCCAGCGGGGCCAGGGGGGACACAGATACGCAGTATTTT.

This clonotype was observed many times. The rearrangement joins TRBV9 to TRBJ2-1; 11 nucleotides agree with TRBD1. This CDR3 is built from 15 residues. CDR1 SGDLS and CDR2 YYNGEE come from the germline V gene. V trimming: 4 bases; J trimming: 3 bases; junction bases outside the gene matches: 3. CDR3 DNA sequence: TGTGCCAGCAGCCGCGGGACAGGGGGCTACAATGAGCAGTTCTTC. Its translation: CASSRGTGGYNEQFF.

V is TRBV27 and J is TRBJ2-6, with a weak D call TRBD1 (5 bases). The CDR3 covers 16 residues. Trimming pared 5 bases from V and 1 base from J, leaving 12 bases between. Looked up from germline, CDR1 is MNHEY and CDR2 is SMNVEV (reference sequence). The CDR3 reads CASSQFGHSGANVLTF. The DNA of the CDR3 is TGTGCCAGCAGTCAATTCGGACATTCTGGGGCCAACGTCCTGACTTTC.

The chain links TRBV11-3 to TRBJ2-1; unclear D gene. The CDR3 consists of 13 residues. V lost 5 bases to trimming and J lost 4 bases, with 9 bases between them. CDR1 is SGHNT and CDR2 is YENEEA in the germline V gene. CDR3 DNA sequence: TGTGCCAGCAGCCAAATACAATACAATGAGCAGTTCTTC. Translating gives CASSQIQYNEQFF.

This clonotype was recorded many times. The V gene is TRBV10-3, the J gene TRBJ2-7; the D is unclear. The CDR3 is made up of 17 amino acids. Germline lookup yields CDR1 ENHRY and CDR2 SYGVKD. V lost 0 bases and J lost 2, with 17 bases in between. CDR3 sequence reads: CAISESNSGKDAYEQYF. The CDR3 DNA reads TGTGCCATCAGTGAGTCGAATTCTGGGAAGGACGCCTACGAGCAGTACTTC.

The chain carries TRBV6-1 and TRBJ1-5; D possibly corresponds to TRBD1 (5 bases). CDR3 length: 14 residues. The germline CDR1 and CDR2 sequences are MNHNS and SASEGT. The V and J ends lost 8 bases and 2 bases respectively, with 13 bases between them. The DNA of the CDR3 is TGTGCCAGCCTTCCGTCGGGGGGCAATCAGCCCCAGCATTTT. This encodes CASLPSGGNQPQHF.

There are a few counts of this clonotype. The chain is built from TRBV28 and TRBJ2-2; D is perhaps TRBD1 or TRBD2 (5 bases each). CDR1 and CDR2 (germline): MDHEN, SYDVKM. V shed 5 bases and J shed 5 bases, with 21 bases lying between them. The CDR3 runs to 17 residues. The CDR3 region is CASSPAPGRSRTGELFF. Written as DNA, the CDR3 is TGTGCCAGCAGTCCCGCACCGGGGCGAAGTAGAACCGGGGAGCTGTTTTTT.

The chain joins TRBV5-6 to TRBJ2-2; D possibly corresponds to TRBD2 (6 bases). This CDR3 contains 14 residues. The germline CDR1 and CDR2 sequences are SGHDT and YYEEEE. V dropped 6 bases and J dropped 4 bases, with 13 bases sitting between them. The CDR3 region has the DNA TGTGCCAGCAAACCGGGACTGACCACCGGGGAGCTGTTTTTT. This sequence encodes CASKPGLTTGELFF.

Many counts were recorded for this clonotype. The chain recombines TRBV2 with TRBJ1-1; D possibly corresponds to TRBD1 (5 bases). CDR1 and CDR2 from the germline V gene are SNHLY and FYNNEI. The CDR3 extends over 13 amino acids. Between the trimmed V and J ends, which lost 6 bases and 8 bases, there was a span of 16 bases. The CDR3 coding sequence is TGTGCCAGCAGGGGGCCTCCTCCGGGAGAAGCTTTCTTT. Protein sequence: CASRGPPPGEAFF.

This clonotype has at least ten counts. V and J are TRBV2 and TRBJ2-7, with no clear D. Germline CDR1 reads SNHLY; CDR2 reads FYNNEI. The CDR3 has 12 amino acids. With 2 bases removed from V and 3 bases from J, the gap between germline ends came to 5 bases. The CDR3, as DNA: TGTGCCAGCAGTGAACAGAACTACGAGCAGTACTTC. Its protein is CASSEQNYEQYF.

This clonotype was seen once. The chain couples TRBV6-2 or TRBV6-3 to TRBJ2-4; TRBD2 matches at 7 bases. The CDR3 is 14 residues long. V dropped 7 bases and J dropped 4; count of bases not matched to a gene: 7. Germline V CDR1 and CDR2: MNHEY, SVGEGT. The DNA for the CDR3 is TGTGCCAGCAACGAGGGGAGGGCTAAAAACATTCAGTACTTC. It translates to CASNEGRAKNIQYF.

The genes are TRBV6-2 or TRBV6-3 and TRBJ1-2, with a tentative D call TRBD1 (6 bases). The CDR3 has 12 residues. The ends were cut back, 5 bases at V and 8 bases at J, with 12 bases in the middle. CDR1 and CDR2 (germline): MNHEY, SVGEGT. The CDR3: CASSAPGQGYTF. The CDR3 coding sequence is TGTGCCAGCAGTGCGCCGGGACAAGGCTACACCTTC.